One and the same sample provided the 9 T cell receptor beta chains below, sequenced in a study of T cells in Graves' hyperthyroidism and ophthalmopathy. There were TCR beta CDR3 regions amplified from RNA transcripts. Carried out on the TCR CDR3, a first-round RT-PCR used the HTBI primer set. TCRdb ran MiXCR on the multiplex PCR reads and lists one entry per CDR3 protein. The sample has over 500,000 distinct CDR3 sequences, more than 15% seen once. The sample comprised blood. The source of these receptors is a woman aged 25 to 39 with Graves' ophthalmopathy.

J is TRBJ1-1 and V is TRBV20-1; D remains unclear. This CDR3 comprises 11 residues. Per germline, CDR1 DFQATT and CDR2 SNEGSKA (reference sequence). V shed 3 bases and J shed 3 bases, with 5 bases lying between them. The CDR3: CSASLHTEAFF. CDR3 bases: TGCAGTGCTAGTTTACACACTGAAGCTTTCTTT.

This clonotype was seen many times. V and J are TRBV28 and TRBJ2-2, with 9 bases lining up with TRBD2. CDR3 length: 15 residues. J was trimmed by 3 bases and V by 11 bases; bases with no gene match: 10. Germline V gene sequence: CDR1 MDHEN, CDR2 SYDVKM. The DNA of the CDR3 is TGTGCCTCATTTCAACGACTAGCGGACACCGGGGAGCTGTTTTTT. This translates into CASFQRLADTGELFF.

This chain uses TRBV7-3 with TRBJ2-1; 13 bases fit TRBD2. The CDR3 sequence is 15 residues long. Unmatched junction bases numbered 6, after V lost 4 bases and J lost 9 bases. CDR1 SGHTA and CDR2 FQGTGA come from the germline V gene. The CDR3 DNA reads TGTGCCAGCAGCTCGGACGGACTAGCGGGAGTTGAGCAGTTCTTC. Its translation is CASSSDGLAGVEQFF.

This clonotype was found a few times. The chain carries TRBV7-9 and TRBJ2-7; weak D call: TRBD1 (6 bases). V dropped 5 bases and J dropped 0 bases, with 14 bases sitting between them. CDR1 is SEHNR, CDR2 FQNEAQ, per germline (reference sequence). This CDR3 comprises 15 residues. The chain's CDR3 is CASSVRDKSSYEQYF. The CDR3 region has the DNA TGTGCCAGCAGCGTACGGGACAAATCCTCCTACGAGCAGTACTTC. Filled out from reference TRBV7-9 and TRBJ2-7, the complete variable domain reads DTGVSQNPRHKITKRGQNVTFRCDPISEHNRLYWYRQTLGQGPEFLTYFQNEAQLEKSRLLSDRFSAERPKGSFSTLEIQRTEQGDSAMYLCASSVRDKSSYEQYFGPGTRLTVT.

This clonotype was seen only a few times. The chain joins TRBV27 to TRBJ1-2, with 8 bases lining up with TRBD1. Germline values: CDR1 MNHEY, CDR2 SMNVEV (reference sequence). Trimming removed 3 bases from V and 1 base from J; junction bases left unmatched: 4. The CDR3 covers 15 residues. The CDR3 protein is CASSLGTGDNYGYTF. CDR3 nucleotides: TGTGCCAGCAGTTTGGGGACAGGCGATAACTATGGCTACACCTTC.

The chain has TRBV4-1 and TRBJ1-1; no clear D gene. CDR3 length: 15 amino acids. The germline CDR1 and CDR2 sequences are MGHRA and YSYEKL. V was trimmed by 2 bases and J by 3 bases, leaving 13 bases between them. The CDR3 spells CASSQRRPYYTEAFF. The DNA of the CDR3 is TGCGCCAGCAGCCAACGCAGGCCTTATTACACTGAAGCTTTCTTT.

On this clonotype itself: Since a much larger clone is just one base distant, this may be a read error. This CDR3 is CASSSVTGASYNEQFF. CDR3 DNA sequence: TGTGCCAGCAGTTCGGTGACAGGGGCCTCCTACAATGAGCAGTTCTTC. This chain links TRBV27 with TRBJ2-1; 8 bases agree with TRBD1. This CDR3 has 16 amino acids. Germline CDR1 MNHEY, CDR2 SMNVEV (reference sequence). The trim removed 4 bases at V and 0 bases at J, leaving 5 bases unmatched.

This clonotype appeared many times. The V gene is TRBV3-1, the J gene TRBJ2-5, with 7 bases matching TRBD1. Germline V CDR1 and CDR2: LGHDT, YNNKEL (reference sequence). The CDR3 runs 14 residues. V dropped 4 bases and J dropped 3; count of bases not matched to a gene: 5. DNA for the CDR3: TGTGCCAGCAGCCCACAGGGGCGGGAAGAGACCCAGTACTTC. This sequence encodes CASSPQGREETQYF.

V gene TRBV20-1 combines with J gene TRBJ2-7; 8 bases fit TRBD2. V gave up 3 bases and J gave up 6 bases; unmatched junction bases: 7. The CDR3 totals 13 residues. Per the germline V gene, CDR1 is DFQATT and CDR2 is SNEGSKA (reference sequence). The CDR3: CSASGRANSEQYF. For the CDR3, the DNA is TGCAGTGCTAGCGGGAGGGCGAATTCCGAGCAGTACTTC.